These 13 T cell receptor beta chains were all obtained from the same sample, sequenced in a study of cytomegalovirus exposure and HLA in healthy donors. Measured with immunoSEQ multiplex PCR; TCRdb has only the in-frame clones, and not every one. The sample lists 120,000 or so clones, roughly 87% occurring once. Sequencing was performed on PBMCs. The origin of the receptors is a woman aged 18-30 years in good health and CMV-seronegative.

The chain employs TRBV5-8 and TRBJ1-5; perhaps TRBD1 as D (6 bases). In germline, CDR1 is SGHTS, CDR2 YDEGEE. The CDR3 has 14 residues. The ends were cut back, 3 bases at V and 2 bases at J, with 9 bases in the middle. The CDR3 sequence: CASSSRTGNQPQHF. Here the CDR3 DNA reads TGTGCCAGCAGCTCCCGGACAGGCAATCAGCCCCAGCATTTT.

The V gene is TRBV4-3, the J gene TRBJ2-7; the match to TRBD2 covers 14 bases. In germline, CDR1 is LGHNA, CDR2 YSLEER. The CDR3 covers 17 residues. V dropped 1 base and J dropped 0; count of bases not matched to a gene: 2. CDR3: CASSQGTSGGNSYEQYF. The CDR3 nucleotides are TGCGCCAGCAGCCAAGGGACTAGCGGGGGGAACTCCTACGAGCAGTACTTC.

The J gene is TRBJ1-5, the V gene TRBV5-1, with a weak D call TRBD1 (5 bases). The CDR3 has 16 residues. V was trimmed by 4 bases and J by 0 bases, leaving 14 bases between them. Germline CDR1 SGHRS, CDR2 YFSETQ. CDR3 DNA: TGCGCCAGCAGCCCACGTCCCGGGGGTAGCAATCAGCCCCAGCATTTT. Residues: CASSPRPGGSNQPQHF.

The chain combines TRBV7-6 with TRBJ1-5, with D possibly being TRBD1 (5 bases). The V end was cut by 5 bases, the J end by 2 bases, with 16 bases between. CDR1 is SGHVS, CDR2 FNYEAQ, per germline. This CDR3 is built from 16 residues. The CDR3 loop is CASSPGGGRGNQPQHF. The CDR3 coding sequence is TGTGCCAGCAGCCCGGGGGGAGGCAGGGGCAATCAGCCCCAGCATTTT. The variable domain in full, with the rest retrieved from reference TRBV7-6 and TRBJ1-5, is GAGVSQSPRYKVTKRGQDVALRCDPISGHVSLYWYRQALGQGPEFLTYFNYEAQQDKSGLPNDRFSAERPEGSISTLTIQRTEQRDSAMYRCASSPGGGRGNQPQHFGDGTRLSIL.

The rearrangement joins TRBV7-3 to TRBJ1-2; the D is unclear. The CDR3 extends over 16 amino acids. From germline, CDR1 is SGHTA and CDR2 FQGTGA. Trimming stripped 5 bases from V and 6 bases from J, with 22 bases between. CDR3 loop: CASSHTPGGGFDGYTF. The CDR3 DNA sequence: TGTGCCAGCAGCCACACCCCCGGTGGAGGGTTCGATGGCTACACCTTC.

This chain uses TRBV4-1 with TRBJ1-4, with D unresolved. The CDR3 is 16 amino acids. Trimming removed 1 base from V and 3 bases from J, with 12 bases in between. Germline CDR1 and CDR2: MGHRA and YSYEKL. CDR3 protein: CASSQAGWRANEKLFF. As DNA, the CDR3 is TGCGCCAGCAGCCAAGCAGGTTGGAGGGCTAATGAAAAACTGTTTTTT.

The chain links TRBV9 to TRBJ2-3; D not certain. Germline V gene sequence: CDR1 SGDLS, CDR2 YYNGEE. Trimming removed 3 bases from V and 2 bases from J, with 4 bases in between. This CDR3 region has 12 residues. As DNA, the CDR3 is TGTGCCAGCAGCGCCCTCACAGATACGCAGTATTTT. It specifies CASSALTDTQYF.

V usage is TRBV15 and J usage is TRBJ2-3, with D perhaps TRBD2 (7 bases). Trimming took 2 bases from V and 4 from J, leaving 19 bases between them. The CDR3 runs 17 residues. The germline V gene encodes CDR1 LNHNV and CDR2 YYDKDF (reference sequence). CDR3 sequence reads: CATSRFLGAGVPDTQYF. CDR3 bases: TGTGCCACCAGCAGATTTTTGGGGGCGGGAGTCCCAGATACGCAGTATTTT.

This clone was observed a single time. No DNA is shown, since the ends of the CDR3 on it are uncertain; the CDR3 is the one TCRdb lists. V usage is TRBV7-4 and J usage is TRBJ2-5; TRBD2 is taken as the D call from the table, unchecked against the DNA. From its first to its last residue, the CDR3 has 15 amino acids. Germline V gives CDR1 SGHVT, CDR2 SQSDAQ. The CDR3 sequence is CVPAAPLAGEETQYF.

CDR3 in DNA: TGTGCCAGCTCGGGGGACAGGAATGGAAGTAACTATGGCTACACCTTC. This codes for CASSGDRNGSNYGYTF. This sequence joins TRBV9 and TRBJ1-2; 8 bases match TRBD1. Germline CDR1 reads SGDLS; CDR2 reads YYNGEE. V shed 7 bases, J shed 1 base, and the junction held 12 bases outside the gene matches. The CDR3 spans 16 residues.

This sequence joins TRBV7-6 and TRBJ1-6, with 7 bases aligning to TRBD1. The CDR3 is 15 amino acids. Germline V gives CDR1 SGHVS, CDR2 FNYEAQ. Germline trimming cut 4 bases from V and 7 bases from J; bases unmatched to any gene: 7. The CDR3 loop reads CASSSGTVSNSPLHF. The CDR3 nucleotides read TGTGCCAGCAGCTCCGGGACAGTATCAAATTCACCCCTCCACTTT.

The rearrangement uses TRBV7-6 and TRBJ2-1; the D is unclear. CDR3 length equals 12 residues. Per germline, CDR1 SGHVS and CDR2 FNYEAQ. The V end lost 5 bases, the J end lost 5 bases, and 7 bases lay between the germline ends. This chain's CDR3 is CASSRVNNEQFF. The CDR3 region has the DNA TGTGCCAGCAGCCGCGTTAACAATGAGCAGTTCTTC.

This clone was seen a few times. Other DNA sequences within the sample encode an identical CDR3. This rearrangement joins TRBV5-1 to TRBJ1-2, with D unclear. The CDR3 covers 12 residues. Trimming removed 0 bases at V and 6 bases at J, with 6 bases between. Germline V gene lookup returns CDR1 SGHRS and CDR2 YFSETQ. The CDR3 is CASSLGGNGYTF. The CDR3 bases are TGCGCCAGCAGCTTGGGAGGGAATGGCTACACCTTC.